This T cell receptor beta chain appears in the sequencing data of a study of control samples from healthy donors and cancer patients. The trim removed 4 bases at V and 3 bases at J, leaving 2 bases unmatched. Germline CDR1 and CDR2: SGHDN and FVKESK. This CDR3 region has 14 residues. Assay: immunoSEQ multiplex PCR; the TCRdb copy retains only in-frame clones and omits some. The data contain 150,000 to 200,000 clones, 91% of them singletons. This sequence originates from a woman under 40 in good health. Source material: blood. The chain carries TRBV14 and TRBJ1-5, with 8 bases lining up with TRBD1. This chain's CDR3 is CASSRQGTNQPQHF. The DNA for the CDR3 is TGTGCCAGCAGCCGACAGGGGACCAATCAGCCCCAGCATTTT.